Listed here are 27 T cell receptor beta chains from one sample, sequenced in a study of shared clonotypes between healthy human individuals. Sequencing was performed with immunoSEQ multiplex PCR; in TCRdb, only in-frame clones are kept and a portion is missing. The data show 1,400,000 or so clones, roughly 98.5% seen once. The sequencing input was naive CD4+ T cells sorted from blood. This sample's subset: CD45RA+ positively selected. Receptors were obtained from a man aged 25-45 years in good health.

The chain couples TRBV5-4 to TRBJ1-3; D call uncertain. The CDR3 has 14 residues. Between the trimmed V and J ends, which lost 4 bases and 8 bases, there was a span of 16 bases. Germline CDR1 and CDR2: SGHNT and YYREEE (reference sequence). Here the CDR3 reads CASSPGSPKDTIYF. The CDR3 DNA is TGTGCCAGCAGCCCCGGGTCGCCTAAAGACACCATATATTTT.

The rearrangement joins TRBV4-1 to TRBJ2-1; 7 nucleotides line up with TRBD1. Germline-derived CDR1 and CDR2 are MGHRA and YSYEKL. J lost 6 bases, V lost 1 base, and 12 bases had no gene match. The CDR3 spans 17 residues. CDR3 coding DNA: TGCGCCAGCAGCCAAGTTCGCCTCAGGGGGATAGGCAATGAGCAGTTCTTC. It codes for CASSQVRLRGIGNEQFF.

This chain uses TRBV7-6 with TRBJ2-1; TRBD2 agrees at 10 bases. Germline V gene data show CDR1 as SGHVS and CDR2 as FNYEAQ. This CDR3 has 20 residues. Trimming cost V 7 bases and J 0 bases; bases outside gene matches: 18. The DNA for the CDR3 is TGTGCCAGCACCCCAGGGCCAATTCTAGCGGGAGCTGACTCCTACAATGAGCAGTTCTTC. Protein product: CASTPGPILAGADSYNEQFF.

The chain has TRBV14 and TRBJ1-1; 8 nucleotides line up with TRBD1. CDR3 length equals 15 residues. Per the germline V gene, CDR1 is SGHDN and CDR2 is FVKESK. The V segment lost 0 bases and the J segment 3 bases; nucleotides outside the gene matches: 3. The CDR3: CASSQDGQGYTEAFF. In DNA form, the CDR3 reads TGTGCCAGCAGCCAAGACGGACAGGGATACACTGAAGCTTTCTTT.

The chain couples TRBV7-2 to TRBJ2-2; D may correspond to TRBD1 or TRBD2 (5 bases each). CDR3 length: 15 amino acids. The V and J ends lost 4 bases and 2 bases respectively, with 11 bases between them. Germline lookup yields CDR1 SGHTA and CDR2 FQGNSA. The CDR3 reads CASSSGSVNTGELFF. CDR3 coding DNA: TGTGCCAGCAGCTCAGGGAGCGTTAACACCGGGGAGCTGTTTTTT.

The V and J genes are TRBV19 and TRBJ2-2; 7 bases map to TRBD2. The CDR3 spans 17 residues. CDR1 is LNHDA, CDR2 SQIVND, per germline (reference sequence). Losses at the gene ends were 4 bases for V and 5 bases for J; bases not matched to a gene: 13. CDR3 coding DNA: TGTGCCAGTAGTAGGGGACGGACTTCGCGGGAGACCGGGGAGCTGTTTTTT. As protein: CASSRGRTSRETGELFF.

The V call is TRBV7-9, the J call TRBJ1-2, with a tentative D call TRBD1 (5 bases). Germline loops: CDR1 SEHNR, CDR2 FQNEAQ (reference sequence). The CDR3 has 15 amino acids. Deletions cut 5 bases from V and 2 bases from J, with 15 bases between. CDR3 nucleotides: TGTGCCAGCAGCCCTCCGGGACTGCGGAACTATGGCTACACCTTC. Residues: CASSPPGLRNYGYTF.

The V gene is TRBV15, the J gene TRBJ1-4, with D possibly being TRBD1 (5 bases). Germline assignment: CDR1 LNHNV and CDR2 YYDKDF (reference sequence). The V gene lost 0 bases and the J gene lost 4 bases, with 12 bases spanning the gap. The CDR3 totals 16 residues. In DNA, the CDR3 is TGTGCCACCAGCAGAGATCTTCGACAGTTTAATGAAAAACTGTTTTTT. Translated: CATSRDLRQFNEKLFF.

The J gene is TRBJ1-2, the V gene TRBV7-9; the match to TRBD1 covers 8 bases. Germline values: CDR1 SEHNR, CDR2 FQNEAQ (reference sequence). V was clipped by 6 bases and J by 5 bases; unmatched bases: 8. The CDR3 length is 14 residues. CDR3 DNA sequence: TGTGCCAGCAGTCGGGGACAGGCGGATTATGGCTACACCTTC. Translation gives CASSRGQADYGYTF.

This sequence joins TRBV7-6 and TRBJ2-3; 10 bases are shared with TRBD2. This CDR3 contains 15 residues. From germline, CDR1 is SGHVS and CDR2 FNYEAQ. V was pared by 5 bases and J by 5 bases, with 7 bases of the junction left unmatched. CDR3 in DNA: TGTGCCAGCAGCCATAGCCGACTAGCGGGAGATACGCAGTATTTT. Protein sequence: CASSHSRLAGDTQYF.

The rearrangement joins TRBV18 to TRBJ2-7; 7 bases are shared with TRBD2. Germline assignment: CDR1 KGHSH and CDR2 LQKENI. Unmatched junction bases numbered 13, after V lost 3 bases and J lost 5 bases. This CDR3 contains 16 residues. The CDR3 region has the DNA TGTGCCAGCTCACCCTATTCCGGGACTAAAATTGACGAGCAGTACTTC. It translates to CASSPYSGTKIDEQYF.

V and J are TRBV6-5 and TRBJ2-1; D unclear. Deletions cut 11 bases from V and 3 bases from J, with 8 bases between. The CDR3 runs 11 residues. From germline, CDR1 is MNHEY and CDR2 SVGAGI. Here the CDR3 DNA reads TGTGCCGTAGGCAACTACAATGAGCAGTTCTTC. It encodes CAVGNYNEQFF.

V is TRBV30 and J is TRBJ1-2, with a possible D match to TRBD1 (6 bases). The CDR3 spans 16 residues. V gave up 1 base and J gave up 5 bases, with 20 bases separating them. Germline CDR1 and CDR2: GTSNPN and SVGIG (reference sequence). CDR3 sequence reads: CAWSAKTGRLWYGYTF. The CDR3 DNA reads TGTGCCTGGAGTGCCAAAACAGGGAGATTGTGGTATGGCTACACCTTC.

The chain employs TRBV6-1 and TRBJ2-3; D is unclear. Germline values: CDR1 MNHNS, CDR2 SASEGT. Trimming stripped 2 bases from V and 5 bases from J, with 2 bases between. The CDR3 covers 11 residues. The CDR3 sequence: CASSEQDTQYF. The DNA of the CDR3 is TGTGCCAGCAGTGAACAAGATACGCAGTATTTT.

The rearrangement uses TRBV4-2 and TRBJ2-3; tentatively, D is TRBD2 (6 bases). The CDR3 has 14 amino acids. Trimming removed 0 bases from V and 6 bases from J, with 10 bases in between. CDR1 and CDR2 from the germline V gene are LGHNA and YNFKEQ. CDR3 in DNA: TGTGCCAGCAGCCAAGACGGGAGTACCGATACGCAGTATTTT. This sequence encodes CASSQDGSTDTQYF.

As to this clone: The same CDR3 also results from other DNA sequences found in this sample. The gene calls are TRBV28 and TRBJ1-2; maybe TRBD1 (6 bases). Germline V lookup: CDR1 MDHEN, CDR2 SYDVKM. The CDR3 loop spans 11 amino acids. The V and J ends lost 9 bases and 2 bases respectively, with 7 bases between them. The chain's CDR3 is CASTGNYGYTF. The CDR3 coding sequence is TGTGCCAGTACAGGGAACTATGGCTACACCTTC.

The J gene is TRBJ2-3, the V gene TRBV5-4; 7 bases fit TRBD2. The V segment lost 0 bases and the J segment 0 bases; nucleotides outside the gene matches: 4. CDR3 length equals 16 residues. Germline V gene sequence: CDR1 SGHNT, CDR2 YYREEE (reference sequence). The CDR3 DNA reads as TGTGCCAGCAGCTTGGGTGTAGCGGGTAGCACAGATACGCAGTATTTT. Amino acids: CASSLGVAGSTDTQYF.

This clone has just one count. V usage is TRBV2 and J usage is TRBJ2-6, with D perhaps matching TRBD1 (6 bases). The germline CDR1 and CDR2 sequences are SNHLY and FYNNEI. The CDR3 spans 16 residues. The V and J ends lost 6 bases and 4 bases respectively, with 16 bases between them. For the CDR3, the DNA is TGTGCCAGCAGAGAACAGGGCCTAAAGGGGGCCAACGTCCTGACTTTC. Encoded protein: CASREQGLKGANVLTF.

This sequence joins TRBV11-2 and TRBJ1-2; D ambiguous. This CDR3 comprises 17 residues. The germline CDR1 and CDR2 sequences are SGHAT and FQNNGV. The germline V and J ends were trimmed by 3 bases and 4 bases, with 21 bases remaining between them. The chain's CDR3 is CASSFTAPQAGPYGYTF. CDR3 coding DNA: TGTGCCAGCAGCTTCACTGCGCCCCAGGCTGGCCCCTATGGCTACACCTTC.

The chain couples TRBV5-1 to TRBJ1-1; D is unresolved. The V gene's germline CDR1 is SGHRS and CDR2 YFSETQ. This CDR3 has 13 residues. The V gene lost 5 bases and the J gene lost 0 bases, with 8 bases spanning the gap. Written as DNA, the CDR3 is TGCGCCAGCAGAACTTCGATGAACACTGAAGCTTTCTTT. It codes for CASRTSMNTEAFF.

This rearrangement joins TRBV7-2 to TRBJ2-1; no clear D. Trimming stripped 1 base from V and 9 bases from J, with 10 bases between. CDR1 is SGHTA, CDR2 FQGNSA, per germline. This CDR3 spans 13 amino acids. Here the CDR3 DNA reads TGTGCCAGCAGCTTAGAAGGGTTTGGTGAGCAGTTCTTC. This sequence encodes CASSLEGFGEQFF.

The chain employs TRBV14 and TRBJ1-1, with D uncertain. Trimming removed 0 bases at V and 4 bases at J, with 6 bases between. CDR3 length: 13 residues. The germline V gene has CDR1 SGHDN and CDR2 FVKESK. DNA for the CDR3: TGTGCCAGCAGCCAAGATTACCCCACTGAAGCTTTCTTT. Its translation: CASSQDYPTEAFF.

CDR3 protein: CASSRVPRQGANYDYEQYF. The CDR3 DNA reads as TGCGCCAGCAGCCGGGTCCCGCGGCAGGGGGCGAACTACGACTACGAGCAGTACTTC. The chain couples TRBV5-1 to TRBJ2-7, with 8 bases lining up with TRBD1. This CDR3 has 19 amino acids. CDR1 is SGHRS, CDR2 YFSETQ, per germline. Trimming took 4 bases from V and 3 from J; bases not matched to a gene: 21. Looking up the rest from reference TRBV5-1 and TRBJ2-7 gives the full variable domain: KAGVTQTPRYLIKTRGQQVTLSCSPISGHRSVSWYQQTPGQGLQFLFEYFSETQRNKGNFPGRFSGRQFSNSRSEMNVSTLELGDSALYLCASSRVPRQGANYDYEQYFGPGTRLTVT.

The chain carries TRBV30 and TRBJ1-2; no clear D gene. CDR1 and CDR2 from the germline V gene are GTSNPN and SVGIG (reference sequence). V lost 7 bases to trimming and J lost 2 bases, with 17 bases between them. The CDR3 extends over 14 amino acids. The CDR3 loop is CASGLDGINYGYTF. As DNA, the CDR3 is TGTGCCTCGGGCCTCGATGGTATAAACTATGGCTACACCTTC.

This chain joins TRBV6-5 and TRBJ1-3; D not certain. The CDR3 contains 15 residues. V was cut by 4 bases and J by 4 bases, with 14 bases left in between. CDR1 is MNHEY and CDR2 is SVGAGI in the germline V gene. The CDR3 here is CASSSTATGGNTIYF. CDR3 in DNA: TGTGCCAGCAGTTCTACAGCGACGGGAGGAAACACCATATATTTT.

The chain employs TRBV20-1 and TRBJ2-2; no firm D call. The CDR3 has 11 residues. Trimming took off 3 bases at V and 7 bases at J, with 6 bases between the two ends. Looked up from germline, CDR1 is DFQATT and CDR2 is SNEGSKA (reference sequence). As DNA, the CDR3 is TGCAGTGCTAGTCTGATCGGGGAGCTGTTTTTT. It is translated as CSASLIGELFF.

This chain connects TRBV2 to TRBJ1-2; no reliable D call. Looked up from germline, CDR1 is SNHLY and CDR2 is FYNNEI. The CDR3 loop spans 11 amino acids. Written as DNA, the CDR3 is TGTGCGCGTTACTCTAACTATGGCTACACCTTC. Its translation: CARYSNYGYTF.